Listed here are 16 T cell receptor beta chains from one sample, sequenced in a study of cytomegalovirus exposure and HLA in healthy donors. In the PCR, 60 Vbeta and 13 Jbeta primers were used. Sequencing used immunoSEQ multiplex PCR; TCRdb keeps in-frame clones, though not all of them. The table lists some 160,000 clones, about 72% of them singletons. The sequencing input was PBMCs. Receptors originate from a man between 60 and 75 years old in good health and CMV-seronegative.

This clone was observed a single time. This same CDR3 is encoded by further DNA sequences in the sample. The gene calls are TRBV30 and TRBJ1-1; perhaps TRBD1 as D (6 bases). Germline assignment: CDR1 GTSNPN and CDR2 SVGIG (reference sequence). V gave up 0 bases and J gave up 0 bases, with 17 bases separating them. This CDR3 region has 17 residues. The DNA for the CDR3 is TGTGCCTGGAGTGTACGGGGGGGCAGGGGCATGAACACTGAAGCTTTCTTT. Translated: CAWSVRGGRGMNTEAFF.

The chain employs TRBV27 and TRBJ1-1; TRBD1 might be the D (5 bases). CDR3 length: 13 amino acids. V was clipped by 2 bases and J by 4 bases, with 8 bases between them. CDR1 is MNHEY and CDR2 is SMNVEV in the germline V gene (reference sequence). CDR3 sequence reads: CASSLIGATEAFF. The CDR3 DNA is TGTGCCAGCAGTTTAATTGGGGCCACTGAAGCTTTCTTT.

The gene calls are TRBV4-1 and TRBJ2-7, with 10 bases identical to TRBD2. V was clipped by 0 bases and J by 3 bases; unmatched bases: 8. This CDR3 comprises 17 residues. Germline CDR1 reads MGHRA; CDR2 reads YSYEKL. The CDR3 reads CASSQDLPLAGVYEQYF. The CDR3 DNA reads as TGCGCCAGCAGCCAAGATCTCCCTCTAGCGGGAGTCTACGAGCAGTACTTC.

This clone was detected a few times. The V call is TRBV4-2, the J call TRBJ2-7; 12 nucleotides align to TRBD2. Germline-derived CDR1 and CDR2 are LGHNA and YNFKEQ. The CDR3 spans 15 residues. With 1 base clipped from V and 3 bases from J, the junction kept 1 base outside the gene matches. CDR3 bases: TGTGCCAGCAGCCAAGGACTAGCGGGAGACTACGAGCAGTACTTC. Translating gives CASSQGLAGDYEQYF.

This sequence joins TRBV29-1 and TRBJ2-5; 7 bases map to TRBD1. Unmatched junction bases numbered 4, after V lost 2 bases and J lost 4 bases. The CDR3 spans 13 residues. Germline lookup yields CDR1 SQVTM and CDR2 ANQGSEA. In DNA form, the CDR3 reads TGCAGCGTTGAAAGACAGGGACGAGAGACCCAGTACTTC. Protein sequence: CSVERQGRETQYF.

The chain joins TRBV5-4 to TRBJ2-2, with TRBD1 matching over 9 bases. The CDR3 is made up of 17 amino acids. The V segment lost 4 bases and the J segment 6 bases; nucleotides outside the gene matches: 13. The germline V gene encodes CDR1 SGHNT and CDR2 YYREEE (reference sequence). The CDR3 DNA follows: TGTGCCAGCAGCCGACGACGGACAGGGGTTACTTCCGGGGAGCTGTTTTTT. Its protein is CASSRRRTGVTSGELFF.

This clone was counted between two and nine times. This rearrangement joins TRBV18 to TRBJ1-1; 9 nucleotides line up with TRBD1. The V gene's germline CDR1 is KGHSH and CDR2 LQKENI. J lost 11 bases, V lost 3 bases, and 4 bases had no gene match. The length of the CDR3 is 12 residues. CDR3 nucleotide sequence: TGTGCCAGCTCACCTGGACAGGGGAAGGCTTTCTTT. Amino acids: CASSPGQGKAFF.

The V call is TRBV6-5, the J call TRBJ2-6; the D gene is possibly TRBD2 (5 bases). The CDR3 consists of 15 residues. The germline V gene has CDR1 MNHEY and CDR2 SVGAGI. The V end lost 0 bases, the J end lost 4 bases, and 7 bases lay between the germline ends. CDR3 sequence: CASSYSGSGANVLTF. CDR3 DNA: TGTGCCAGCAGTTACTCAGGGAGCGGGGCCAACGTCCTGACTTTC.

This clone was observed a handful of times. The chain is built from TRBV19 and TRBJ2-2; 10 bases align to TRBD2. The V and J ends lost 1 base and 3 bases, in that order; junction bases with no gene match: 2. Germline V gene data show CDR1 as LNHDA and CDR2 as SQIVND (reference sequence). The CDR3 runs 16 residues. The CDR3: CASSIGLAGDTGELFF. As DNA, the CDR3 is TGTGCCAGTAGTATAGGGCTAGCGGGAGACACCGGGGAGCTGTTTTTT.

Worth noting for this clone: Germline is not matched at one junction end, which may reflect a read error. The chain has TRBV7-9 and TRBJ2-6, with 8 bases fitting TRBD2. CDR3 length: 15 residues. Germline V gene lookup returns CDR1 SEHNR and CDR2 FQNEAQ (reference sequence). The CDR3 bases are TGTGCCAGCAGCTCCCGGACAGCGGGGGCCAACGTCCTGGCTTTC. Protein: CASSSRTAGANVLAF.

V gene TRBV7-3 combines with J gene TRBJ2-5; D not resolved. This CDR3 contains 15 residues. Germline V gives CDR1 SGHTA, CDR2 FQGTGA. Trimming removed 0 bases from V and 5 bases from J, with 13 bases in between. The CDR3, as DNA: TGTGCCAGCAGCTTAACGTATAGTTTGCTGGAGACCCAGTACTTC. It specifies CASSLTYSLLETQYF.

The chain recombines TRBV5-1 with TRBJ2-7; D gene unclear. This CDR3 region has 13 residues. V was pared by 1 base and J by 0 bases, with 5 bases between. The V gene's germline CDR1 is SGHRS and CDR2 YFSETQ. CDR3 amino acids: CASSLPSSYEQYF. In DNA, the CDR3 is TGCGCCAGCAGCTTGCCGAGCTCCTACGAGCAGTACTTC.

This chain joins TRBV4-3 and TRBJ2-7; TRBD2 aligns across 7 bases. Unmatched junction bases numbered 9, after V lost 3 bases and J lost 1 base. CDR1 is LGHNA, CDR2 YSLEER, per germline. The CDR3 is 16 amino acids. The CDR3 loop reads CASSHALAADSYEQYF. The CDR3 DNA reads TGCGCCAGCAGCCACGCCCTAGCGGCTGATTCCTACGAGCAGTACTTC.

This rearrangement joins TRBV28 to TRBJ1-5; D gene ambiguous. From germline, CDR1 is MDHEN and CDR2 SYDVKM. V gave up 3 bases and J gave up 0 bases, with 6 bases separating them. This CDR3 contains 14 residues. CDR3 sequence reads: CASSFAGSNQPQHF. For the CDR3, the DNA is TGTGCCAGCAGTTTTGCGGGTAGCAATCAGCCCCAGCATTTT.

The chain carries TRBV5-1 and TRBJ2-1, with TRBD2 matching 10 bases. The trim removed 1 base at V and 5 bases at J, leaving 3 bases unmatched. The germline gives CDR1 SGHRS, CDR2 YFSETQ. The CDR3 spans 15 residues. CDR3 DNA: TGCGCCAGCAGCTTGACTAGCGGGGACCACAATGAGCAGTTCTTC. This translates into CASSLTSGDHNEQFF.

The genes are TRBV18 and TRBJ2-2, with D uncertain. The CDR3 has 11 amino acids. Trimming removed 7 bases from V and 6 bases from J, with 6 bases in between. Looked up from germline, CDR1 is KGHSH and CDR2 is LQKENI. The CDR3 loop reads CASFDSGELFF. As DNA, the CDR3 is TGTGCCAGCTTTGACTCCGGGGAGCTGTTTTTT.